These 10 T cell receptor beta chains were all obtained from the same sample, sequenced in a study of shared clonotypes between healthy human individuals. Measured with immunoSEQ multiplex PCR; TCRdb has only the in-frame clones, and not every one. The sample records around 350,000 clones, about 73% being singletons. Source material: memory CD4+ T cells sorted from blood. The subset: CD45RA-negative fraction. All receptors derive from a man aged 25-45 years in good health.

This clone was detected once. This rearrangement joins TRBV13 to TRBJ2-5; 7 bases are a match to TRBD1. The CDR3 runs 14 residues. The V and J ends lost 5 bases and 9 bases, in that order; junction bases with no gene match: 12. CDR1 and CDR2 from the germline V gene are PRHDT and FYEKMQ (reference sequence). CDR3 protein: CASSRDGQARAQYF. CDR3 in DNA: TGTGCCAGCAGCCGAGATGGACAGGCAAGGGCCCAGTACTTC.

This clone was picked up one time. A read error may be the cause here, since a much bigger clone is one base away. The same CDR3 also results from other DNA sequences found in this sample. This CDR3 is CASSSPSGAGGTEAFF. CDR3 coding DNA: TGTGCCAGCAGTTCCCCGAGCGGGGCGGGGGGGACTGAAGCTTTCTTT. The V call is TRBV27, the J call TRBJ1-1, with D possibly being TRBD1 (5 bases). Germline CDR1 reads MNHEY; CDR2 reads SMNVEV (reference sequence). Trimming left V 4 bases short and J 5 bases short, with 20 bases between. The CDR3 covers 16 residues.

The gene calls are TRBV7-2 and TRBJ2-7; D is unresolved. Germline CDR1 is SGHTA and CDR2 is FQGNSA. V gave up 4 bases and J gave up 6 bases, with 13 bases separating them. The CDR3 contains 13 residues. The CDR3 bases are TGTGCCAGCAGCTCCCTAGGTGGGTCCGAGCAGTACTTC. As protein: CASSSLGGSEQYF.

The gene calls are TRBV18 and TRBJ2-7, with 8 bases matching TRBD1. Germline values: CDR1 KGHSH, CDR2 LQKENI. Trimming took 6 bases from V and 7 from J; bases not matched to a gene: 8. This CDR3 has 13 residues. CDR3 region: CASSIDRGREQYF. In DNA, the CDR3 is TGTGCCAGCTCCATTGACAGGGGACGAGAGCAGTACTTC.

DNA of the CDR3: TGTGCCAGCAGCTTAGGTACTAGCACCTACAATGAGCAGTTCTTC. Its translation: CASSLGTSTYNEQFF. The rearrangement uses TRBV7-8 and TRBJ2-1; TRBD2 might be the D (6 bases). Germline CDR1 SGHVS, CDR2 FQNEAQ. CDR3 length equals 15 residues. V was shortened by 1 base and J by 2 bases, with 9 bases between the two germline ends.

This chain uses TRBV30 with TRBJ2-5, with D unresolved. There are 11 residues in the CDR3. Germline V lookup: CDR1 GTSNPN, CDR2 SVGIG (reference sequence). Trimming shortened V by 2 bases and J by 5 bases, and 6 bases separated the two germline ends. The CDR3: CAWSFKETQYF. The CDR3 DNA is TGTGCCTGGAGTTTTAAGGAGACCCAGTACTTC.

The rearrangement uses TRBV6-1 and TRBJ2-7, with D perhaps matching TRBD1 or TRBD2 (5 bases each). Germline V gives CDR1 MNHNS, CDR2 SASEGT. V shed 1 base and J shed 3 bases, with 10 bases lying between them. This CDR3 region has 14 residues. In DNA form, the CDR3 reads TGTGCCAGCAGTGAAGGACAGCGGATCTACGAGCAGTACTTC. Protein product: CASSEGQRIYEQYF.

The V call is TRBV5-1, the J call TRBJ1-3, with a weak D call TRBD1 (5 bases). Trimming stripped 1 base from V and 4 bases from J, with 9 bases between. CDR3 length: 14 amino acids. Germline CDR1 is SGHRS and CDR2 is YFSETQ. DNA of the CDR3: TGCGCCAGCAGCTTGACCGGGGACGGAAACACCATATATTTT. It yields the protein CASSLTGDGNTIYF.

The chain links TRBV9 to TRBJ2-7; TRBD1 agrees at 8 bases. This CDR3 has 13 residues. V lost 3 bases to trimming and J lost 6 bases; unmatched junction nucleotides: 5. Germline V gives CDR1 SGDLS, CDR2 YYNGEE. The CDR3 region has the DNA TGTGCCAGCAGCGGGACAGGGTACAGCGAGCAGTACTTC. Its protein is CASSGTGYSEQYF.

The chain recombines TRBV2 with TRBJ2-3; TRBD1 or TRBD2 may be the D gene (7 bases each). CDR1 is SNHLY and CDR2 is FYNNEI in the germline V gene. V lost 8 bases to trimming and J lost 4 bases, with 16 bases between them. CDR3 size: 14 residues. CDR3 loop: CASLRGGTADTQYF. The CDR3 DNA reads as TGTGCCAGCCTCAGGGGGGGGACTGCAGATACGCAGTATTTT.